This record covers a single T cell receptor beta chain. The target antigen is unknown. The assay was immunoSEQ multiplex PCR, and TCRdb's table has in-frame clones only and misses some. The sample holds approximately 98,000 clones, 90% to 97% seen once. The data originate from a study of cytomegalovirus exposure and HLA in healthy donors. Study results and limitations: Subsequent analysis found a tendency for first-cohort TCR clusters to co-occur within the 120 validation repertoires.

Among the 100 to 150 subjects of the validation cohort, separate from the roughly 700-subject first cohort, were the donors. Germline CDR1 and CDR2: SGHRS and YFSETQ. Trimming at V came to 4 bases and at J to 4 bases, leaving 3 bases not matched to a gene. The CDR3 runs 13 residues. This receptor was obtained from a woman between 18 and 29 years old in good health and CMV-seronegative. This chain uses TRBV5-1 with TRBJ1-2, with 8 bases identical to TRBD1. The sequenced material came from PBMCs. The CDR3 coding sequence is TGCGCCAGCAGCGGCACAGGGGGCTATGGCTACACCTTC. Translated, it gives CASSGTGGYGYTF.